One sample yielded the 26 T cell receptor beta chains listed below, sequenced in a study of T cells after yellow fever vaccination. TCRdb reprocessed the 5' RACE reads via MiXCR and lists one record per CDR3 protein. The sample shows a few hundred thousand distinct CDR3 sequences, about 17% of them seen only once. Here the sequenced sample was PBMCs, taken 5 days after the first yellow fever vaccination. All receptors derive from a man aged 18 to 30 who received the YFV17D yellow fever vaccine.

The J gene is TRBJ2-7, the V gene TRBV6-6; no firm D call. CDR3 length: 12 residues. In germline, CDR1 is MNHNY, CDR2 SVGAGI (reference sequence). V lost 5 bases and J 11 bases, leaving 16 bases between the germline ends. CDR3 protein: CASSRPGALEYF. The CDR3 DNA reads TGTGCCAGCAGTAGGCCAGGTGCTTTGGAGTACTTC.

The sample holds many counts of this clonotype. V and J are TRBV4-1 and TRBJ1-2; D is ambiguous. CDR3 size: 15 residues. Per the germline V gene, CDR1 is MGHRA and CDR2 is YSYEKL. Trimming cost V 1 base and J 3 bases, with 12 bases left between them. The chain's CDR3 is CASSQVLGLDYGYTF. The CDR3 bases are TGCGCCAGCAGCCAAGTCCTGGGCTTAGACTATGGCTACACCTTC.

This clonotype was picked up a small number of times. V and J are TRBV5-4 and TRBJ2-5, with TRBD1 identical over 11 bases. Unmatched junction bases numbered 6, after V lost 4 bases and J lost 1 base. The CDR3 runs 16 residues. Per germline, CDR1 SGHNT and CDR2 YYREEE (reference sequence). The CDR3 sequence is CASSKAGTGGQETQYF. In DNA form, the CDR3 reads TGTGCCAGCAGCAAGGCTGGGACAGGGGGCCAAGAGACCCAGTACTTC.

The gene calls are TRBV6-1 and TRBJ1-1; D remains ambiguous. The V gene's germline CDR1 is MNHNS and CDR2 SASEGT. Trimming took off 8 bases at V and 5 bases at J, with 18 bases between the two ends. The CDR3 has 14 residues. CDR3 in DNA: TGTGCCAGCTTTTGGGGTTTAGGCGGAACTGAAGCTTTCTTT. Its protein is CASFWGLGGTEAFF.

The CDR3 nucleotides are TGTGCCAGCAGTTCTCCCATAGACCGGAACCAAGAGACCCAGTACTTC. This sequence encodes CASSSPIDRNQETQYF. The J gene is TRBJ2-5, the V gene TRBV6-5; no clear D. This CDR3 is 16 amino acids long. With 4 bases removed from V and 0 bases from J, the gap between germline ends came to 15 bases. The germline gives CDR1 MNHEY, CDR2 SVGAGI.

The chain carries TRBV4-1 and TRBJ2-3; 10 bases agree with TRBD2. Germline trimming cut 1 base from V and 3 bases from J; bases unmatched to any gene: 7. The CDR3 totals 17 residues. Germline values: CDR1 MGHRA, CDR2 YSYEKL. CDR3 loop: CASSQGGQAGGTDTQYF. Written as DNA, the CDR3 is TGCGCCAGCAGCCAAGGGGGACAAGCGGGGGGGACAGATACGCAGTATTTT.

The V and J genes are TRBV7-3 and TRBJ2-1; tentatively, D is TRBD1 (5 bases). V lost 5 bases and J lost 0, with 14 bases in between. Per germline, CDR1 SGHTA and CDR2 FQGTGA. The CDR3 extends over 16 amino acids. The CDR3 DNA sequence: TGTGCCAGCAGCCTTCCAGGGCCAAGCTCCTACAATGAGCAGTTCTTC. The encoded protein is CASSLPGPSSYNEQFF. The whole variable domain, filled in from reference TRBV7-3 and TRBJ2-1, reads GAGVSQTPSNKVTEKGKYVELRCDPISGHTALYWYRQSLGQGPEFLIYFQGTGAADDSGLPNDRFFAVRPEGSVSTLKIQRTERGDSAVYLCASSLPGPSSYNEQFFGPGTRLTVL.

The genes are TRBV10-3 and TRBJ1-2; tentative D call: TRBD1 (5 bases). The CDR3 is 17 residues long. V lost 0 bases and J 6 bases, leaving 20 bases between the germline ends. Germline V gene lookup returns CDR1 ENHRY and CDR2 SYGVKD. This CDR3 reads CAISESLGREGSDGYTF. CDR3 sequence (DNA): TGTGCCATCAGTGAGTCTTTAGGCAGGGAGGGTTCCGATGGCTACACCTTC.

This clonotype turned up a few times. The rearrangement joins TRBV11-1 to TRBJ2-1, with TRBD2 matching 8 bases. CDR3 length equals 12 residues. Germline V lookup: CDR1 SGHAT, CDR2 FQDESV (reference sequence). The CDR3 sequence: CTTGTSWGPQFF. The CDR3 bases are TGTACCACCGGGACTAGTTGGGGGCCTCAGTTCTTC.

The rearrangement uses TRBV7-2 and TRBJ2-3; D unclear. The CDR3 consists of 13 residues. Germline CDR1 reads SGHTA; CDR2 reads FQGNSA. The V end was cut by 3 bases, the J end by 4 bases, with 8 bases between. CDR3 amino acids: CASSFKHADTQYF. The DNA for the CDR3 is TGTGCCAGCAGCTTCAAGCACGCAGATACGCAGTATTTT. The full variable domain, rest sourced from reference TRBV7-2 and TRBJ2-3, is GAGVSQSPSNKVTEKGKDVELRCDPISGHTALYWYRQSLGQGLEFLIYFQGNSAPDKSGLPSDRFSAERTGGSVSTLTIQRTQQEDSAVYLCASSFKHADTQYFGPGTRLTVL.

The J gene is TRBJ2-3, the V gene TRBV6-1; 10 nucleotides line up with TRBD2. After removal of 8 bases from V and 4 bases from J, the junction contained 12 bases not matched to a gene. CDR3 size: 16 residues. The germline V gene has CDR1 MNHNS and CDR2 SASEGT. The CDR3 region has the DNA TGTGCCAGCCGAGGGAGCGGGGGGGCCGGGGCAGATACGCAGTATTTT. This encodes CASRGSGGAGADTQYF.

This clonotype was picked up a small number of times. The gene calls are TRBV7-3 and TRBJ2-3; 12 bases map to TRBD2. The CDR3 covers 16 residues. Germline CDR1 is SGHTA and CDR2 is FQGTGA. V was pared by 5 bases and J by 4 bases, with 7 bases of the junction left unmatched. CDR3 amino acids: CASSLLAGGGSDTQYF. In nucleotides, the CDR3 is TGTGCCAGCAGCCTACTAGCGGGGGGTGGGTCAGATACGCAGTATTTT.

This chain uses TRBV4-3 with TRBJ1-3; D uncertain. V gave up 0 bases and J gave up 3 bases, with 9 bases separating them. Germline-derived CDR1 and CDR2 are LGHNA and YSLEER. CDR3 length: 15 amino acids. The DNA of the CDR3 is TGCGCCAGCAGCCAAGAGTCCCGGCTTGGAAACACCATATATTTT. It codes for CASSQESRLGNTIYF.

This clonotype has a handful of counts. The chain combines TRBV25-1 with TRBJ2-7, with D possibly being TRBD2 (6 bases). Germline V CDR1 and CDR2: MGHDK, SYGVNS. Trimming stripped 4 bases from V and 5 bases from J, with 12 bases between. The CDR3 extends over 13 amino acids. The CDR3 sequence is CASSVGLTDEQYF. In nucleotides, the CDR3 is TGTGCCAGCAGTGTGGGACTTACCGACGAGCAGTACTTC.

The chain recombines TRBV4-2 with TRBJ2-7; tentative D call: TRBD2 (5 bases). Trimming took off 1 base at V and 4 bases at J, with 14 bases between the two ends. The CDR3 has 15 amino acids. Germline loops: CDR1 LGHNA, CDR2 YNFKEQ. CDR3 coding DNA: TGTGCCAGCAGCCAAGGGTTAAGCGGAGTGTACGAGCAGTACGTC. It translates to CASSQGLSGVYEQYV.

The V and J genes are TRBV20-1 and TRBJ1-5; 7 positions match TRBD1. Per germline, CDR1 DFQATT and CDR2 SNEGSKA (reference sequence). V dropped 6 bases and J dropped 5; count of bases not matched to a gene: 7. There are 13 residues in the CDR3. The CDR3, as DNA: TGCAGTGCGTCAGGGGGATGGGATCAGCCCCAGCATTTT. Amino acids: CSASGGWDQPQHF.

The table lists this clonotype with a few counts. This chain joins TRBV27 and TRBJ2-2; D is undetermined. Trimming left V 6 bases short and J 0 bases short, with 5 bases between. The length of the CDR3 is 13 residues. Germline CDR1 and CDR2: MNHEY and SMNVEV (reference sequence). The CDR3 spells CASRPSNTGELFF. CDR3 DNA: TGTGCCAGCAGACCATCGAACACCGGGGAGCTGTTTTTT.

The rearrangement joins TRBV7-2 to TRBJ2-7; 9 nucleotides match TRBD1. After removal of 4 bases from V and 2 bases from J, the junction contained 3 bases not matched to a gene. The CDR3 covers 14 residues. In germline, CDR1 is SGHTA, CDR2 FQGNSA. The CDR3 DNA reads TGTGCCAGCAGCTGGACAGGGGAGGCCTACGAGCAGTACTTC. Its protein product is CASSWTGEAYEQYF.

This chain connects TRBV28 to TRBJ2-7; the D is unclear. Germline loops: CDR1 MDHEN, CDR2 SYDVKM. The CDR3 is made up of 12 amino acids. Between the trimmed V and J ends, which lost 3 bases and 2 bases, there was a span of 5 bases. The CDR3: CASSLGAYEQYV. The CDR3 bases are TGTGCCAGCAGTTTGGGTGCCTACGAGCAGTACGTC.

This clonotype was seen at least ten times. The chain uses TRBV5-1 and TRBJ1-2; D is possibly TRBD1 (6 bases). Trimming shortened V by 0 bases and J by 3 bases, and 6 bases separated the two germline ends. The germline CDR1 and CDR2 sequences are SGHRS and YFSETQ. The CDR3 extends over 13 amino acids. The CDR3 DNA follows: TGCGCCAGCAGCTTGGCAGGGGACTATGGCTACACCTTC. Protein product: CASSLAGDYGYTF.

V is TRBV24-1 and J is TRBJ2-2; D is ambiguous. Germline V gives CDR1 KGHDR, CDR2 SFDVKD. The CDR3 is 15 amino acids. Deletions cut 2 bases from V and 5 bases from J, with 11 bases between. The CDR3 spells CATSDSPGLTGELFF. The CDR3 nucleotides are TGTGCCACCAGTGATTCCCCTGGGCTAACCGGGGAGCTGTTTTTT.

This clonotype was seen only a few times. The chain carries TRBV7-2 and TRBJ2-1, with 10 bases fitting TRBD1. The germline gives CDR1 SGHTA, CDR2 FQGNSA. V lost 5 bases and J lost 2; bases outside the gene matches: 6. There are 16 residues in the CDR3. The CDR3 is CASSPSGTGAYNEQFF. The CDR3 nucleotides read TGTGCCAGCAGCCCGTCCGGGACAGGGGCCTACAATGAGCAGTTCTTC. Using reference TRBV7-2 and TRBJ2-1 for the parts outside the CDR3, the full variable domain is GAGVSQSPSNKVTEKGKDVELRCDPISGHTALYWYRQSLGQGLEFLIYFQGNSAPDKSGLPSDRFSAERTGGSVSTLTIQRTQQEDSAVYLCASSPSGTGAYNEQFFGPGTRLTVL.

The chain employs TRBV5-1 and TRBJ2-3; D may be TRBD1 (5 bases). V shed 3 bases and J shed 5 bases, with 10 bases lying between them. Germline V gene lookup returns CDR1 SGHRS and CDR2 YFSETQ. This CDR3 is built from 13 residues. Here the CDR3 reads CASSYQGKDTQYF. Written as DNA, the CDR3 is TGCGCCAGCAGCTACCAGGGAAAAGATACGCAGTATTTT.

This clonotype was observed many times. Here the CDR3 reads CASSLQDTEAFF. CDR3 DNA sequence: TGTGCCAGCAGCTTGCAGGACACTGAAGCTTTCTTT. The chain couples TRBV5-6 to TRBJ1-1, with D unclear. Germline CDR1 SGHDT, CDR2 YYEEEE. CDR3 size: 12 residues. Trimming took off 1 base at V and 3 bases at J, with 4 bases between the two ends.

This clonotype was picked up one time. This chain uses TRBV11-2 with TRBJ2-1; a weak D match, TRBD1 (6 bases). Germline V gene sequence: CDR1 SGHAT, CDR2 FQNNGV. The V and J ends lost 3 bases and 2 bases respectively, with 17 bases between them. The CDR3 has 17 amino acids. The DNA for the CDR3 is TGTGCCAGCAGCTTGGACCCAGGGGTTACCCCCTACAATGAGCAGTTCTTC. Translated: CASSLDPGVTPYNEQFF.

The chain couples TRBV20-1 to TRBJ2-6; D is uncertain. This CDR3 is 16 amino acids long. Germline loops: CDR1 DFQATT, CDR2 SNEGSKA (reference sequence). V gave up 0 bases and J gave up 4 bases, with 13 bases separating them. The CDR3 nucleotides are TGCAGTGCTAGAGATCTCTGGGGTGAAGGGGCCAACGTCCTGACTTTC. It is translated as CSARDLWGEGANVLTF.